These T cell receptor beta chains were read from a single sample in a study of identifying expanded T cells in peripheral blood. Some clones are missing from TCRdb's copy, which holds only in-frame ones; the method was immunoSEQ multiplex PCR. This repertoire shows fewer than 85,000 clones, about 91% found once; its top ten account for 2.8%. The sequenced material came from blood. These receptors were taken from a person aged 18 to 75 in good health. CDR3s include the opening cysteine and the closing phenylalanine or tryptophan. The D gene is left open where the match is weak. Only part of the rows carry a size: once, few, many, or a class if the clone is expanded.

D,length,V,size,J,DNA,CDR3
-,13,TRBV5-6,-,TRBJ2-5,TGTGCCAGCAGCTTGCAAGGGGTGGAGACCCAGTACTTC,CASSLQGVETQYF
-,18,TRBV10-3,-,TRBJ1-5,TGTGCCATCAATCCTACGAAAGGTAGAGGGGTGAGCAATCAGCCCCAGCATTTT,CAINPTKGRGVSNQPQHF
TRBD2,16,TRBV7-8,-,TRBJ2-3,TGTGCCAGCAGCTTAGCGCTAGCGGGAAATGGAGATACGCAGTATTTT,CASSLALAGNGDTQYF
TRBD1,16,TRBV13,-,TRBJ2-4,TGTGCCAGCAGCCAAGGGACAGGGGGTATCAAAAACATTCAGTACTTC,CASSQGTGGIKNIQYF
-,15,TRBV11-3,-,TRBJ2-5,TGTGCCAGCAGCTTAGGACAGACAGGCCGAGAGACCCAGTACTTC,CASSLGQTGRETQYF
TRBD2,16,TRBV5-1,-,TRBJ2-7,TGCGCCAGCAGTACCACCCCGAGACTAGCGACCTACGAGCAGTACTTC,CASSTTPRLATYEQYF
-,11,TRBV15,-,TRBJ2-3,TGTGCCACCAGCAGAGGCGATACGCAGTATTTT,CATSRGDTQYF
-,15,TRBV6-6,-,TRBJ2-5,TGTGCCAGCAGTTACTCGATGCTCCGACAAGAGACCCAGTACTTC,CASSYSMLRQETQYF
-,13,TRBV11-2,-,TRBJ1-2,TGTGCCAGCAGCTTAGGGACTAACTATGGCTACACCTTC,CASSLGTNYGYTF
TRBD1,15,TRBV6-5,-,TRBJ2-7,TGTGCCAGCAGGAGAGACAGGGGTATCTCCTACGAGCAGTACTTC,CASRRDRGISYEQYF
-,16,TRBV4-3,-,TRBJ2-7,TGCGCCAGCAGCCAAGATACGGCGGGATTAACCTACGAGCAGTACTTC,CASSQDTAGLTYEQYF
-,22,TRBV4-3,-,TRBJ1-1,TGCGCCAGCAGCCAAGATCTTATTGGCAGGGCAAAGGGGGGACGCCCAAACACTGAAGCTTTCTTT,CASSQDLIGRAKGGRPNTEAFF
TRBD1,17,TRBV28,-,TRBJ2-7,TGTGCCAGCAGTTTTAGTTATGCTCGGACAGGGGCCTACGAGCAGTACTTC,CASSFSYARTGAYEQYF
-,12,TRBV27,-,TRBJ2-7,TGTGCCAGCAGTTTCCGTGGGGGGGAGCAGTACTTC,CASSFRGGEQYF
-,15,TRBV28,-,TRBJ1-5,TGTGCCAGCAGTTCTAATCGGGCAGGCAATCAGCCCCAGCATTTT,CASSSNRAGNQPQHF
-,16,TRBV6-5,-,TRBJ2-3,TGTGCCAGCAGTTACTCGTCCGCAGGGATTACAGATACGCAGTATTTT,CASSYSSAGITDTQYF
-,13,TRBV6-5,once,TRBJ2-7,TGTGCCAGCAGTTACTCGATAGGGTTCGAGCAGTACTTC,CASSYSIGFEQYF
-,12,TRBV11-2,-,TRBJ2-3,TGTGCCAGCACCAAAGGGAGAGATACGCAGTATTTT,CASTKGRDTQYF
-,12,TRBV2,-,TRBJ1-1,TGTGCCAGCAAACCAGGATTCACTGAAGCTTTCTTT,CASKPGFTEAFF
TRBD1,14,TRBV11-2,few,TRBJ1-6,TGTGCCAGCAGCCAGACAGGGGTAGTTTCACCCCTCCACTTT,CASSQTGVVSPLHF
TRBD1,16,TRBV4-3,once,TRBJ1-3,TGCGCCAGCAGCCAAGGGCCAGGGGGCTCTGGAAACACCATATATTTT,CASSQGPGGSGNTIYF
-,14,TRBV7-2,-,TRBJ1-2,TGTGCCAGCAGCTCGGTTGCGGGGGTTGGTGGCTACACCTTC,CASSSVAGVGGYTF
TRBD1,15,TRBV27,-,TRBJ1-2,TGTGCCAGCAGTCTCCAAGGGACAGCCAGGGATGGCTACACCTTC,CASSLQGTARDGYTF
-,13,TRBV6-5,-,TRBJ1-2,TGTGCCAGCAGTGCCACTGGAAGGTATGGCTACACCTTC,CASSATGRYGYTF
-,15,TRBV19,-,TRBJ1-2,TGTGCCAGTAGTCTCCGCCCCGGGACATTATATGGCTACACCTTC,CASSLRPGTLYGYTF
-,13,TRBV25-1,-,TRBJ1-1,TGTGCCAGCAGTGAGGGGGTTTGGACTGAAGCTTTCTTT,CASSEGVWTEAFF
-,14,TRBV4-3,-,TRBJ2-5,TGCGCCAGCAGCCCGGGGTGGGGGTCGGAGACCCAGTACTTC,CASSPGWGSETQYF
-,14,TRBV30,-,TRBJ1-5,TGTGCCTGGAGTGGTTTTAGGGGGGATCAGCCCCAGCATTTT,CAWSGFRGDQPQHF
-,14,TRBV4-2,-,TRBJ1-1,TGTGCCAGCAGCCCAAGGGAGGGTGGGATGCGCGCTTTCTTT,CASSPREGGMRAFF
-,15,TRBV7-2,-,TRBJ2-7,TGTGCCAGCAGCTTAAATAGCGCTTTCTCCTACGAGCAGTACTTC,CASSLNSAFSYEQYF
-,11,TRBV20-1,-,TRBJ2-5,TGCAGTCCCTCAGGAGGAGAGACCCAGTACTTC,CSPSGGETQYF
TRBD1,14,TRBV6-5,-,TRBJ1-2,TGTGCCAGCAGCCACCCGGGACAGAGCTATGGCTACACCTTC,CASSHPGQSYGYTF
TRBD2,16,TRBV5-1,-,TRBJ2-2,TGCGCCAGCAGCTTGGATCCAGCGGGGGGGCAAAGGGAGCTGTTTTTT,CASSLDPAGGQRELFF
-,15,TRBV11-2,-,TRBJ1-1,TGTGCCAGCAGCTTAGTTTCTGGGGGCGCAACTGAAGCTTTCTTT,CASSLVSGGATEAFF
-,14,TRBV9,-,TRBJ1-2,TGTGCCAGCAGCGTATTGGACGGTAACTATGGCTACACCTTC,CASSVLDGNYGYTF
-,14,TRBV5-1,few,TRBJ2-7,TGCGCCAGCACCGCCCCCCACAGCCCCTACGAGCAGTACTTC,CASTAPHSPYEQYF
TRBD1,16,TRBV27,-,TRBJ1-2,TGTGCCAGCAGCCTGAACGCAAACAGGGGGTTGCGCGGCTACACCTTC,CASSLNANRGLRGYTF
-,15,TRBV2,few,TRBJ1-3,TGTGCCAGCAGTGAAGTCAGGGGTACTGGAAACACCATATATTTT,CASSEVRGTGNTIYF
-,12,TRBV6-1,-,TRBJ1-1,TGTGCCAGCAGTGAAGATACTAGTGAAGCTTTCTTT,CASSEDTSEAFF
TRBD2,13,TRBV7-2,-,TRBJ2-5,TGTGCCAGCACCATGACTAGCGGGGAGACCCAGTACTTC,CASTMTSGETQYF
-,13,TRBV5-4,once,TRBJ2-7,TGTGCCAGCAGCCAAAGACAGGACTACGAGCAGTACTTC,CASSQRQDYEQYF
-,17,TRBV15,-,TRBJ2-2,TGTGCCACCAGCAGACCGCCGGGGGGCGGGGGCGCCGGGGAGCTGTTTTTT,CATSRPPGGGGAGELFF
-,18,TRBV18,-,TRBJ1-5,TGTGCCAGCTCACCACCCTCGGGGGCACAAAGGGGCAATCAGCCCCAGCATTTT,CASSPPSGAQRGNQPQHF
-,13,TRBV7-9,-,TRBJ1-1,TGTGCCAGCAGCTTAGCGTCGGCAGAAGTCGCTTTCTTT,CASSLASAEVAFF
TRBD1,15,TRBV6-5,-,TRBJ1-6,TGTGCCAGCTCCGGCAGGGGGCCTAGTAATTCACCCCTCCACTTT,CASSGRGPSNSPLHF
-,14,TRBV6-5,-,TRBJ1-2,TGTGCCAGCACCTCCGGGAGGGGGAACTATGGCTACACCTTC,CASTSGRGNYGYTF
-,14,TRBV7-3,once,TRBJ2-2,TGTGCCAGCAGTCCGAACAGGAACACCGGGGAGCTGTTTTTT,CASSPNRNTGELFF
TRBD2,18,TRBV7-9,-,TRBJ2-7,TGTGCCAGCAGCTCCGGGACTAGCGGGAGGGGGGTCCCCTACGAGCAGTACTTC,CASSSGTSGRGVPYEQYF
-,14,TRBV15,medium-sized,TRBJ2-3,TGTGCCACCAGCAGAGGCCTAGATACAGATACGCAGTATTTT,CATSRGLDTDTQYF
-,14,TRBV4-1,-,TRBJ1-2,TGCGCCAGCAGCCAAGAGGGCAGGAACTATGGCTACACCTTC,CASSQEGRNYGYTF
-,15,TRBV6-5,-,TRBJ1-2,TGTGCCAGCAGCCCGGCCGGGCGTTCTAACTATGGCTACACCTTC,CASSPAGRSNYGYTF
-,17,TRBV5-1,-,TRBJ1-2,TGCGCCAGCAGCTTGGATTGGGGTGTGGCGGATTCGGGGGGCTACACCTTC,CASSLDWGVADSGGYTF
-,15,TRBV6-4,few,TRBJ2-1,TGTGCCAGCAGTAGGGCGGGCGGCTCTACCGATGAGCAGTTCTTC,CASSRAGGSTDEQFF
-,16,TRBV7-7,-,TRBJ2-2,TGTGCCAGCAGCTTGGGCCTAGCGAGTAACACCGGGGAGCTGTTTTTT,CASSLGLASNTGELFF